This T cell receptor beta chain was sequenced in a study of blood T cells in healthy people across ages. CDR1 is SQVTM, CDR2 ANQGSEA, per germline. With 6 bases removed from V and 0 bases from J, the gap between germline ends came to 15 bases. The CDR3 loop spans 15 amino acids. Using a J-beta primer mix together with a sample-barcoded 5' primer, a second PCR was run for roughly 7 to 12 cycles. TCRdb called the 5' RACE reads again in MiXCR, with one record for every CDR3 protein. The sample has some 1.4 million distinct CDR3 sequences; 35% to 45% are singletons. This clonotype has more than one count but fewer than ten. The donors, healthy Caucasians from Russia, were aged about 6 to 95.

This TCR was sampled from a woman between 18 and 29 years old in good health. This chain uses TRBV29-1 with TRBJ2-1, with TRBD2 as a possible D gene (5 bases). Sequenced: blood. The DNA of the CDR3 is TGCAGCGTAGCTCCCGGGGTCATCTCCTACAATGAGCAGTTCTTC. It is translated as CSVAPGVISYNEQFF.